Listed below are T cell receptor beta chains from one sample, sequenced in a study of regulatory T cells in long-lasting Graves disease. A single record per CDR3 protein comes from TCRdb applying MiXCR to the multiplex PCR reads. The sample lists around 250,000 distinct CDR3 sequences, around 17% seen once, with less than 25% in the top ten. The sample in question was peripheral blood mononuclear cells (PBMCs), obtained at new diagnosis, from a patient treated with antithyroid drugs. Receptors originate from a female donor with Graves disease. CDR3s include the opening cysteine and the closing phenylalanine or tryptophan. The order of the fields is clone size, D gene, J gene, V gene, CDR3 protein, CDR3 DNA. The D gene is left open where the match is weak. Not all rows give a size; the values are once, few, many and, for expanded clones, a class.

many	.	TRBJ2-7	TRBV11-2	CASSPGVQREQYF	TGTGCCAGCAGCCCAGGGGTTCAACGCGAGCAGTACTTC
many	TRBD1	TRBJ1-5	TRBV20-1	CSAREGGSNQPQHF	TGCAGTGCTAGAGAAGGGGGCAGCAATCAGCCCCAGCATTTT
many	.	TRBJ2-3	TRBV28	CASGSLLSTDTQYF	TGTGCCAGCGGGTCCCTTCTTAGCACAGATACGCAGTATTTT
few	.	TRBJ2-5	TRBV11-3	CASSLAAGSQGTQYF	TGTGCCAGCAGCTTAGCGGCAGGCTCGCAAGGGACCCAGTACTTC
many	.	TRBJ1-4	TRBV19	CASSHKGEKLFF	TGTGCCAGTAGCCACAAGGGGGAAAAACTGTTTTTT
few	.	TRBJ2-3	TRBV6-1	CASTETSLWADTQYF	TGTGCCAGCACCGAGACTAGTTTATGGGCAGATACGCAGTATTTT
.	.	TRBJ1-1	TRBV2	CASSVFRTEAFF	TGTGCCAGCAGTGTGTTTCGGACTGAAGCTTTCTTT
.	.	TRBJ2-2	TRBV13	CASNPGGRAGTGELFF	TGTGCCAGCAACCCAGGGGGGAGGGCCGGTACCGGGGAGCTGTTTTTT
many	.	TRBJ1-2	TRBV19	CATPPTYRPMRCGYTF	TGTGCCACGCCCCCCACTTACAGGCCGATGAGGTGCGGCTACACCTTC
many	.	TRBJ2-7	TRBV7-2	CASSLSQGLNYEQYF	TGTGCCAGCAGCTTATCTCAGGGTCTCAACTACGAGCAGTACTTC
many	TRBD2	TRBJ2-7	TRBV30	CAWSPGGLAVDEQYF	TGTGCCTGGAGTCCTGGGGGACTAGCCGTCGACGAGCAGTACTTC
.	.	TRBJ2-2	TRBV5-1	CASSLESRDTGELFF	TGCGCCAGCAGCTTGGAGTCGAGAGACACCGGGGAGCTGTTTTTT
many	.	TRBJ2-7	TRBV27	CASRTDSRGYEQYF	TGTGCCAGCAGGACTGACAGTCGAGGCTACGAGCAGTACTTC
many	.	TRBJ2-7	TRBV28	CASSSSELAYSYEQYF	TGTGCCAGCAGTAGTTCGGAGTTAGCCTACTCCTACGAGCAGTACTTC
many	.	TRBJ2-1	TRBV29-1	CSARRASNEQFF	TGCAGCGCCCGAAGGGCTAGCAATGAGCAGTTCTTC
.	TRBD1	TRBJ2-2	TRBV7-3	CASSVDRDAGELFF	TGTGCCAGCAGCGTGGACAGGGACGCCGGGGAGCTGTTTTTT
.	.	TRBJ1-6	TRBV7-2	CASSPLQGRSSPLHF	TGTGCCAGCAGCCCCCTACAGGGTCGGAGTTCACCCCTCCACTTT
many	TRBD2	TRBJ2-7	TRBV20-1	CSAVTSGDPEQYF	TGCAGTGCCGTCACTAGCGGGGACCCCGAGCAGTACTTC
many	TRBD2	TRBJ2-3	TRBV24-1	CATSDPAGERDTQYF	TGTGCCACCAGTGATCCGGCGGGAGAGAGGGATACGCAGTATTTT
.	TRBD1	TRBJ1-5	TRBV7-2	CASSSGGLNQPQHF	TGTGCCAGCAGCTCAGGGGGGCTCAATCAGCCCCAGCATTTT
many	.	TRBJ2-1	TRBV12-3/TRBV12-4	CASRQSRGARYNEQFF	TGTGCCAGCAGACAGAGCCGGGGGGCGCGTTACAATGAGCAGTTCTTC
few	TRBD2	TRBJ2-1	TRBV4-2	CASSQEGPRGASYNEQFF	TGTGCCAGCAGCCAAGAAGGCCCGCGGGGGGCCTCCTACAATGAGCAGTTCTTC
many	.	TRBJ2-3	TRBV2	CASSVAITDTQYF	TGTGCCAGCAGTGTTGCGATCACAGATACGCAGTATTTT
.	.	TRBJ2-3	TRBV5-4	CASRTAAQGGDTQYF	TGTGCCAGCAGGACGGCGGCTCAGGGTGGAGATACGCAGTATTTT